These 14 T cell receptor beta chains were sequenced from one sample in a study of cytomegalovirus exposure and HLA in healthy donors. PCR was performed using 60 Vbeta and 13 Jbeta primers. This table comes from immunoSEQ multiplex PCR, and its TCRdb copy is limited to in-frame clones, with some not included. The table records fewer than 200,000 clones, 75% to 85% of them present only once. The specimen sequenced was PBMCs. These receptors were collected from a woman under 30 in good health and CMV-seropositive.

This chain connects TRBV5-4 to TRBJ1-1, with D possibly matching TRBD1 (6 bases). The CDR3 is made up of 14 amino acids. CDR1 and CDR2 from the germline V gene are SGHNT and YYREEE (reference sequence). V was cut by 3 bases and J by 1 base, with 10 bases left in between. The DNA of the CDR3 is TGTGCCAGCAGCTCCTGGACAGAGAACACTGAAGCTTTCTTT. It encodes CASSSWTENTEAFF. Combining the CDR3 with reference TRBV5-4 and TRBJ1-1 gives the whole variable domain ETGVTQSPTHLIKTRGQQVTLRCSSQSGHNTVSWYQQALGQGPQFIFQYYREEENGRGNFPPRFSGLQFPNYSSELNVNALELDDSALYLCASSSWTENTEAFFGQGTRLTVV.

This chain links TRBV4-2 with TRBJ2-3, with 15 bases that match TRBD2. Germline V gives CDR1 LGHNA, CDR2 YNFKEQ. V dropped 4 bases and J dropped 4; count of bases not matched to a gene: 9. The CDR3 is 18 amino acids. The CDR3 DNA is TGTGCCAGCAGCCCCCTCGGACTAGCGGGGGGGCCTCCAGATACGCAGTATTTT. Amino acid sequence: CASSPLGLAGGPPDTQYF.

This chain uses TRBV28 with TRBJ2-3, with 8 bases lining up with TRBD1. This CDR3 comprises 15 residues. Germline V gives CDR1 MDHEN, CDR2 SYDVKM. Trimming cost V 6 bases and J 7 bases; bases outside gene matches: 12. The CDR3 bases are TGTGCCAGCAGCATGGGACAGGTCGTGAGGTATACGCAGTATTTT. Translating it yields CASSMGQVVRYTQYF.

This chain connects TRBV7-2 to TRBJ2-7, with D possibly matching TRBD2 (5 bases). CDR3 length: 15 residues. Trimming took 1 base from V and 4 from J, leaving 14 bases between them. Looked up from germline, CDR1 is SGHTA and CDR2 is FQGNSA. The CDR3 bases are TGTGCCAGCAGCTTAGGGCCGGGGAGAGTTTACGAGCAGTACTTC. Encoded protein: CASSLGPGRVYEQYF. Together with reference TRBV7-2 and TRBJ2-7, the CDR3 gives the full variable domain: GAGVSQSPSNKVTEKGKDVELRCDPISGHTALYWYRQSLGQGLEFLIYFQGNSAPDKSGLPSDRFSAERTGGSVSTLTIQRTQQEDSAVYLCASSLGPGRVYEQYFGPGTRLTVT.

The chain is built from TRBV9 and TRBJ1-3; tentative D call: TRBD1 (5 bases). Germline values: CDR1 SGDLS, CDR2 YYNGEE. The CDR3 extends over 15 amino acids. Trimming pared 0 bases from V and 2 bases from J, leaving 9 bases between. The CDR3 DNA reads as TGTGCCAGCAGCGTAGGGGGGGTTCCTGGAAACACCATATATTTT. Translating it yields CASSVGGVPGNTIYF.

This chain joins TRBV7-2 and TRBJ1-1, with D possibly being TRBD1 (5 bases). The germline V gene has CDR1 SGHTA and CDR2 FQGNSA. This CDR3 is built from 13 residues. Between the trimmed V and J ends, which lost 6 bases and 7 bases, there was a span of 15 bases. Written as DNA, the CDR3 is TGTGCCAGCAGGTTACAGGTCGCCCGTGAAGCTTTCTTT. Translated: CASRLQVAREAFF.

The CDR3 DNA reads TGCAGCGTTGTTGTAAACACCGGGGAGCTGTTTTTT. Translated, it gives CSVVVNTGELFF. The V gene is TRBV29-1, the J gene TRBJ2-2, with D uncertain. This CDR3 spans 12 amino acids. Deletions cut 4 bases from V and 2 bases from J, with 5 bases between. Germline V lookup: CDR1 SQVTM, CDR2 ANQGSEA.

Written as DNA, the CDR3 is TGTGCCAGCAGCCCCAGGGGCACTGAAGCTTTCTTT. It yields the protein CASSPRGTEAFF. The chain couples TRBV5-6 to TRBJ1-1; a weak D match, TRBD1 (6 bases). The CDR3 extends over 12 amino acids. The germline V gene encodes CDR1 SGHDT and CDR2 YYEEEE. Trimming took off 4 bases at V and 4 bases at J, with 8 bases between the two ends. Full variable domain (remainder filled in from reference TRBV5-6 and TRBJ1-1): DAGVTQSPTHLIKTRGQQVTLRCSPKSGHDTVSWYQQALGQGPQFIFQYYEEEERQRGNFPDRFSGHQFPNYSSELNVNALLLGDSALYLCASSPRGTEAFFGQGTRLTVV.

This chain joins TRBV28 and TRBJ2-7; 8 bases are shared with TRBD1. The CDR3 has 14 amino acids. V dropped 5 bases and J dropped 4; count of bases not matched to a gene: 7. Germline V CDR1 and CDR2: MDHEN, SYDVKM. CDR3 sequence reads: CASSTPGGGYEQYF. Written as DNA, the CDR3 is TGTGCCAGCAGTACCCCAGGGGGCGGATACGAGCAGTACTTC.

V is TRBV4-1 and J is TRBJ2-7; possible D gene TRBD2, 7 bases. Germline V lookup: CDR1 MGHRA, CDR2 YSYEKL. CDR3 size: 16 residues. V dropped 5 bases and J dropped 3 bases, with 20 bases sitting between them. CDR3 sequence (DNA): TGCGCCAGCAGCGAAGCCGGGACACGGGGGGTCTACGAGCAGTACTTC. Translating gives CASSEAGTRGVYEQYF.

The chain is built from TRBV4-3 and TRBJ1-2; TRBD1 matches 9 bases. CDR1 and CDR2 from the germline V gene are LGHNA and YSLEER. Losses at the gene ends were 0 bases for V and 7 bases for J; bases not matched to a gene: 6. This CDR3 has 15 amino acids. CDR3 nucleotides: TGCGCCAGCAGCCAAGATCTAGGACAGGGGTTTGGCTACACCTTC. The encoded protein is CASSQDLGQGFGYTF.

The CDR3 reads CASSMRGDIRSFF. The CDR3 region has the DNA TGTGCCAGCAGCATGCGTGGGGACATAAGGTCTTTCTTT. V is TRBV5-4 and J is TRBJ1-1; D perhaps matches TRBD1 (6 bases). From germline, CDR1 is SGHNT and CDR2 YYREEE (reference sequence). There are 13 residues in the CDR3. Trimming stripped 4 bases from V and 12 bases from J, with 19 bases between.

V gene TRBV7-2 combines with J gene TRBJ2-7; TRBD2 agrees at 9 bases. This CDR3 has 17 residues. V lost 5 bases to trimming and J lost 2 bases; unmatched junction nucleotides: 13. Germline CDR1 and CDR2: SGHTA and FQGNSA. CDR3 in amino acids: CASSIGAGGVVAYEQYF. As DNA, the CDR3 is TGTGCCAGCAGCATCGGGGCGGGGGGGGTGGTAGCCTACGAGCAGTACTTC.

The chain has TRBV13 and TRBJ1-6; D may be TRBD1 (5 bases). This CDR3 has 18 residues. V lost 3 bases to trimming and J lost 0 bases, with 15 bases between them. Germline lookup yields CDR1 PRHDT and CDR2 FYEKMQ (reference sequence). CDR3 DNA sequence: TGTGCCAGCAGCTTTCATGCGGGGGTTTTCTCCTATAATTCACCCCTCCACTTT. Its translation: CASSFHAGVFSYNSPLHF.